This T cell receptor beta chain originates from a study of T cell changes during pregnancy in multiple sclerosis. Libraries were prepared by immunoSEQ multiplex PCR; TCRdb keeps only in-frame clonotypes and omits some of them. The repertoire holds around 36,000 clones, with more than 85% as singletons. V shed 2 bases and J shed 5 bases, with 8 bases lying between them. CDR1 SGHNT and CDR2 YYREEE come from the germline V gene (reference sequence). CDR3 length equals 12 residues. Sequencing was performed on CD8+ T cells from peripheral blood mononuclear cells, taken in the first trimester of pregnancy. This chain connects TRBV5-4 to TRBJ2-7; D remains unclear. The receptor was derived from a female donor with multiple sclerosis, enrolled in a pregnancy study. The CDR3 nucleotides are TGTGCCAGCAGCTTAACTCCGGACGAGCAGTACTTC. Translated: CASSLTPDEQYF.